This is a list of T cell receptor beta chains from one sample in a study of OX40 agonist ivuxolimab in advanced cancers. The table came from immunoSEQ multiplex PCR; TCRdb's copy has only in-frame clones and leaves some out. The sample has approximately 80,000 clones; roughly 89% are singletons. The source was CD4+ or CD8+ T cells sorted from blood, collected in a trial of the OX40 agonist ivuxolimab. All receptors come from an adult with an advanced solid tumor such as melanoma, head and neck, liver or kidney cancer. The CDR3 runs from the conserved cysteine through the conserved F or W. A D gene is named only where the DNA matches it firmly. Expanded clones get a size class; other rows say once, few or many, or leave the size out.

CDR3aa: CASSLEGSLNSPLHF
CDR3nt: TGTGCCAGCAGCTTAGAGGGGAGCCTTAATTCACCCCTCCACTTT
j_gene: TRBJ1-6
len: 15
d_gene: .
abundance: few
v_gene: TRBV7-9

CDR3aa: CASSESEGIQYF
CDR3nt: TGTGCCAGCAGCGAGTCTGAGGGGATCCAGTACTTC
j_gene: TRBJ2-5
len: 12
d_gene: .
abundance: .
v_gene: TRBV5-6

CDR3aa: CASKPGVLSYEQYF
CDR3nt: TGTGCCAGCAAGCCGGGAGTCCTCTCCTACGAGCAGTACTTC
j_gene: TRBJ2-7
len: 14
d_gene: .
abundance: .
v_gene: TRBV2

CDR3aa: CASSFSRLNTGELFF
CDR3nt: TGTGCCAGCAGCTTTTCCCGTTTGAACACCGGGGAGCTGTTTTTT
j_gene: TRBJ2-2
len: 15
d_gene: .
abundance: .
v_gene: TRBV7-8

CDR3aa: CASSHGQIQETQYF
CDR3nt: TGCGCCAGCAGCCACGGACAGATTCAAGAGACCCAGTACTTC
j_gene: TRBJ2-5
len: 14
d_gene: .
abundance: once
v_gene: TRBV5-1

CDR3aa: CASSRGTGGKKETQYF
CDR3nt: TGTGCCAGTAGTAGGGGGACAGGGGGCAAAAAAGAGACCCAGTACTTC
j_gene: TRBJ2-5
len: 16
d_gene: TRBD1
abundance: .
v_gene: TRBV19

CDR3aa: CASSLLREDGISNQPQHF
CDR3nt: TGTGCCAGCAGCTTGCTCAGGGAAGACGGGATTAGCAATCAGCCCCAGCATTTT
j_gene: TRBJ1-5
len: 18
d_gene: .
abundance: .
v_gene: TRBV5-6

CDR3aa: CASSPRQGTEAFF
CDR3nt: TGTGCCAGCAGCCCTCGACAGGGCACTGAAGCTTTCTTT
j_gene: TRBJ1-1
len: 13
d_gene: TRBD1
abundance: .
v_gene: TRBV7-2

CDR3aa: CASSVGQDFYGYTF
CDR3nt: TGCGCCAGCAGCGTAGGACAGGATTTCTATGGCTACACCTTC
j_gene: TRBJ1-2
len: 14
d_gene: TRBD1
abundance: .
v_gene: TRBV5-1

CDR3aa: CAWSQGERGYTF
CDR3nt: TGTGCCTGGAGTCAGGGAGAGCGTGGCTACACCTTC
j_gene: TRBJ1-2
len: 12
d_gene: .
abundance: .
v_gene: TRBV30